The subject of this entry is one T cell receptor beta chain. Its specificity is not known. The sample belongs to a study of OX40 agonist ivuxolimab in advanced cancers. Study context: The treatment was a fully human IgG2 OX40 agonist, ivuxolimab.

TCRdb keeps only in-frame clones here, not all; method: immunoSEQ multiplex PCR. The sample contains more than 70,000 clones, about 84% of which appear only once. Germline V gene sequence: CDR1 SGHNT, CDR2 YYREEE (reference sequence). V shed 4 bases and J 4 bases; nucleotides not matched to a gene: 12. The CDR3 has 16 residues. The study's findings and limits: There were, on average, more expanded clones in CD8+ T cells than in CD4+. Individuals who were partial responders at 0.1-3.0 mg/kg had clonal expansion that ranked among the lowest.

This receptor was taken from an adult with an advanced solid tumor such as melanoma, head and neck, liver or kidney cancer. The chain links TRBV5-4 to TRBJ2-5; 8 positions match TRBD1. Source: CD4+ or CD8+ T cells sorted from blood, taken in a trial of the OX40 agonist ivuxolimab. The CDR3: CASSRIQGAPRETQYF. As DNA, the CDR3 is TGTGCCAGCAGCAGAATTCAGGGGGCGCCGAGAGAGACCCAGTACTTC.